These 24 T cell receptor beta chains were all obtained from the same sample, sequenced in a study of cytomegalovirus exposure and HLA in healthy donors (dated 2017 in TCRdb). Libraries were constructed by the immunoSEQ multiplex PCR assay. A mixture of 60 forward primers for TCR Vbeta segments and 13 reverse primers for TCR Jbeta segments was used in the multiplex PCR. Imported from immuneACCESS, the table was reduced by TCRdb to in-frame sequences with V and J called. These copies leave out some clones; in studies compared against another copy, an unresolved V gene accounts for under half, and the cause of the remainder is not known. The sample yields approximately 190,000 clones; around 75% were counted once. The ten largest clones represent about 6% of the sample. Sequencing input: PBMCs. The origin of the receptors is a woman aged 30 to 39 in good health and CMV-seropositive.

The V and J genes are TRBV7-2 and TRBJ2-7, with a weak D call TRBD2 (7 bases). CDR3 length: 14 amino acids. V lost 5 bases, J lost 6 bases, and 17 bases lay in between. Germline lookup yields CDR1 SGHTA and CDR2 FQGNSA. Here the CDR3 reads CASSLPGGLTEQYF. CDR3 bases: TGTGCCAGCAGCCTCCCCGGGGGGCTTACCGAGCAGTACTTC.

V gene TRBV28 combines with J gene TRBJ1-2, with TRBD1 matching over 8 bases. Unmatched junction bases numbered 9, after V lost 6 bases and J lost 6 bases. This CDR3 is built from 14 residues. Germline CDR1 reads MDHEN; CDR2 reads SYDVKM. CDR3 in DNA: TGTGCCAGCAGCCCTGGGAGCAGGGGGCATGGCTACACCTTC. It encodes CASSPGSRGHGYTF.

The rearrangement links TRBV11-2 to TRBJ1-1; D is possibly TRBD1 (5 bases). Germline CDR1 and CDR2: SGHAT and FQNNGV. There are 12 residues in the CDR3. V was clipped by 1 base and J by 10 bases, with 10 bases between them. The CDR3 nucleotides read TGTGCCAGCAGCTTAGGCAGGGTAGGAGCTTTCTTT. Translated, it gives CASSLGRVGAFF.

In DNA form, the CDR3 reads TGTGCCAGCAGCAACCGTCCTAACGGTGAGTACTTC. Translating gives CASSNRPNGEYF. The chain recombines TRBV13 with TRBJ2-7; D not certain. Germline CDR1 is PRHDT and CDR2 is FYEKMQ (reference sequence). This CDR3 has 12 amino acids. Trimming cost V 5 bases and J 11 bases, with 16 bases left between them.

The genes are TRBV10-3 and TRBJ2-1; 8 bases match TRBD1. This CDR3 is built from 15 residues. With 6 bases clipped from V and 7 bases from J, the junction kept 11 bases outside the gene matches. The germline V gene has CDR1 ENHRY and CDR2 SYGVKD. CDR3 sequence: CAIRADRGIGNEQFF. CDR3 nucleotides: TGTGCCATCAGGGCCGACAGGGGTATAGGAAATGAGCAGTTCTTC.

The V gene is TRBV6-6, the J gene TRBJ2-5, with 8 bases that match TRBD2. This CDR3 region has 16 residues. The junction had 10 bases not matched to a gene; V was cut back by 6 bases and J by 1 base. Germline CDR1 and CDR2: MNHNY and SVGAGI (reference sequence). The CDR3 nucleotides are TGTGCCAGCAGCAAAACCGGCGGGGGGACCCAAGAGACCCAGTACTTC. Encoded protein: CASSKTGGGTQETQYF.

This clone was picked up one time. The V and J genes are TRBV4-3 and TRBJ1-6; 7 bases are a match to TRBD1. This CDR3 has 20 residues. Germline V gives CDR1 LGHNA, CDR2 YSLEER. J was trimmed by 1 base and V by 4 bases; bases with no gene match: 16. The CDR3 loop reads CASSRSQVQGETSYNSPLHF. The CDR3 bases are TGCGCCAGCAGCCGGTCACAGGTCCAGGGGGAAACTTCCTATAATTCACCCCTCCACTTT.

V usage is TRBV23-1 and J usage is TRBJ2-5; 7 bases match TRBD2. TRBV23-1 is placed among ORFs of uncertain function. After removal of 0 bases from V and 1 base from J, the junction contained 2 bases not matched to a gene. The CDR3 contains 15 residues. CDR3 nucleotides: TGCGCCAGCAGTCAATCGGGCGGGAGCCAAGAGACCCAGTACTTC. It is translated as CASSQSGGSQETQYF.

V usage is TRBV27 and J usage is TRBJ2-2, with D maybe TRBD1 (6 bases). The V end lost 3 bases, the J end lost 4 bases, and 15 bases lay between the germline ends. Germline CDR1 is MNHEY and CDR2 is SMNVEV (reference sequence). The CDR3 sequence is 16 residues long. The CDR3 loop is CASSFVAGAPTGELFF. The CDR3 bases are TGTGCCAGCAGTTTCGTAGCAGGGGCCCCCACCGGGGAGCTGTTTTTT.

This chain joins TRBV5-8 and TRBJ2-3; 7 bases line up with TRBD2. The germline V gene has CDR1 SGHTS and CDR2 YDEGEE. The V segment lost 2 bases and the J segment 1 base; nucleotides outside the gene matches: 1. The CDR3 covers 14 residues. The CDR3 region is CASSFRGGTDTQYF. CDR3 sequence (DNA): TGTGCCAGCAGCTTTCGGGGGGGCACAGATACGCAGTATTTT.

This chain joins TRBV11-2 and TRBJ1-4; D gene uncertain. The CDR3 is 14 residues long. V was cut by 0 bases and J by 7 bases, with 9 bases left in between. CDR1 SGHAT and CDR2 FQNNGV come from the germline V gene. The CDR3 protein is CASSLDRSLEKLFF. The CDR3, as DNA: TGTGCCAGCAGCTTAGATCGGTCTCTTGAAAAACTGTTTTTT.

The chain employs TRBV18 and TRBJ2-7; 12 bases fit TRBD2. The germline V gene has CDR1 KGHSH and CDR2 LQKENI. The CDR3 loop spans 16 amino acids. Trimming at V came to 4 bases and at J to 6 bases, leaving 10 bases not matched to a gene. Here the CDR3 DNA reads TGTGCCAGCTCACGTGGACTGACTAGCGGGAGCGGCGAGCAGTACTTC. This encodes CASSRGLTSGSGEQYF.

The chain carries TRBV6-5 and TRBJ1-1; 8 bases align to TRBD1. Germline V CDR1 and CDR2: MNHEY, SVGAGI. The CDR3 is 15 residues long. V dropped 7 bases and J dropped 8; count of bases not matched to a gene: 15. CDR3 bases: TGTGCCAGCACCAAACAGCCGGTCGGACAGGGCGAAGCTTTCTTT. This gives the protein CASTKQPVGQGEAFF.

The chain uses TRBV2 and TRBJ2-1, with 9 bases that match TRBD2. CDR3 length: 16 residues. With V trimmed by 1 base and J by 4 bases, 5 bases remained unmatched. Looked up from germline, CDR1 is SNHLY and CDR2 is FYNNEI. The CDR3 bases are TGTGCCAGCAGTGAAGTTAGACTAGCGGTGTACAATGAGCAGTTCTTC. Translated, it gives CASSEVRLAVYNEQFF.

This clone was found a few times. This chain links TRBV29-1 with TRBJ2-7; no reliable D call. CDR1 and CDR2 from the germline V gene are SQVTM and ANQGSEA. The CDR3 is 12 amino acids. V lost 3 bases and J lost 5, with 11 bases in between. The CDR3: CSVDLPSDEQYF. DNA for the CDR3: TGCAGCGTTGACCTTCCATCGGACGAGCAGTACTTC.

This sequence joins TRBV29-1 and TRBJ2-1; D might be TRBD2 (5 bases). The CDR3 loop spans 12 amino acids. The germline V gene encodes CDR1 SQVTM and CDR2 ANQGSEA. Trimming left V 4 bases short and J 5 bases short, with 9 bases between. The CDR3 sequence: CSVADGNNEQFF. In DNA form, the CDR3 reads TGCAGCGTTGCGGACGGGAACAATGAGCAGTTCTTC.

The rearrangement links TRBV6-5 to TRBJ2-5, with 8 bases fitting TRBD2. The J call may be incorrect, as the DNA end agrees better with TRBJ2-7. CDR3 length: 13 amino acids. The germline gives CDR1 MNHEY, CDR2 SVGAGI. In nucleotides, the CDR3 is TGTGCCAGCAGGGCGGGAGGCACCTACGAGCAGTACTTC. Amino acids: CASRAGGTYEQYF.

The chain has TRBV6-5 and TRBJ2-3; D remains unclear. The CDR3 has 14 amino acids. Per germline, CDR1 MNHEY and CDR2 SVGAGI. Trimming cost V 2 bases and J 2 bases, with 8 bases left between them. CDR3 nucleotides: TGTGCCAGCAGTTACGGCTCCTTCACAGATACGCAGTATTTT. This sequence encodes CASSYGSFTDTQYF.

This clone was seen a handful of times. The chain links TRBV5-1 to TRBJ2-2; 7 bases fit TRBD1. V dropped 1 base and J dropped 0; count of bases not matched to a gene: 0. The CDR3 runs to 15 residues. In germline, CDR1 is SGHRS, CDR2 YFSETQ. In DNA, the CDR3 is TGCGCCAGCAGCTTGACAGGGGCGAACACCGGGGAGCTGTTTTTT. It codes for CASSLTGANTGELFF.

The V and J genes are TRBV12-5 and TRBJ2-5, with a weak D call TRBD1 (6 bases). The length of the CDR3 is 17 residues. V gave up 7 bases and J gave up 4 bases, with 25 bases separating them. CDR1 and CDR2 (germline): LGHNT, FRNRAP. CDR3 coding DNA: TGTGCTAGTGCCATAACTACAGGGTTGGGGTTGCGAGAGACCCAGTACTTC. This gives the protein CASAITTGLGLRETQYF.

The gene calls are TRBV2 and TRBJ2-3; maybe TRBD2 (5 bases). The ends were cut back, 7 bases at V and 2 bases at J, with 16 bases in the middle. The length of the CDR3 is 15 residues. Germline V gives CDR1 SNHLY, CDR2 FYNNEI. CDR3 amino acids: CASTVRDSFTDTQYF. The CDR3, as DNA: TGTGCCAGCACCGTTCGGGATTCTTTCACAGATACGCAGTATTTT.

In its sample, this clone was seen once. The chain carries TRBV19 and TRBJ1-1, with 7 bases lining up with TRBD1. CDR1 is LNHDA and CDR2 is SQIVND in the germline V gene (reference sequence). This CDR3 region has 15 residues. After removal of 10 bases from V and 5 bases from J, the junction contained 16 bases not matched to a gene. In nucleotides, the CDR3 is TGTGCCACAGGCCAGCCGACAGGGAGAGGAACTGAAGCTTTCTTT. Its translation is CATGQPTGRGTEAFF. Filled out from reference TRBV19 and TRBJ1-1, the complete variable domain reads DGGITQSPKYLFRKEGQNVTLSCEQNLNHDAMYWYRQDPGQGLRLIYYSQIVNDFQKGDIAEGYSVSREKKESFPLTVTSAQKNPTAFYLCATGQPTGRGTEAFFGQGTRLTVV.

The chain links TRBV7-2 to TRBJ2-2, with TRBD1 matching over 7 bases. The J segment lost 2 bases and the V segment lost 5 bases, leaving 5 bases of the junction unmatched. The CDR3 is 15 amino acids. Germline-derived CDR1 and CDR2 are SGHTA and FQGNSA. The CDR3 reads CASSNRGPNTGELFF. As DNA, the CDR3 is TGTGCCAGCAGCAACAGGGGCCCTAACACCGGGGAGCTGTTTTTT. Filled out from reference TRBV7-2 and TRBJ2-2, the complete variable domain reads GAGVSQSPSNKVTEKGKDVELRCDPISGHTALYWYRQSLGQGLEFLIYFQGNSAPDKSGLPSDRFSAERTGGSVSTLTIQRTQQEDSAVYLCASSNRGPNTGELFFGEGSRLTVL.

V and J are TRBV5-4 and TRBJ2-5; D is undetermined. The CDR3 covers 13 residues. Germline V gene data show CDR1 as SGHNT and CDR2 as YYREEE (reference sequence). V was clipped by 4 bases and J by 3 bases, with 10 bases between them. DNA of the CDR3: TGTGCCAGCAGCACAAATTCAGAAGAGACCCAGTACTTC. Encoded protein: CASSTNSEETQYF.